This TCR beta chain appears in the sequencing data of a study of blood T cell repertoires in COVID-19. Study in general: Both acute and convalescent COVID-19 samples were obtained from the United States, Italy and Spain.

The V gene end was trimmed by 1 base and the J gene end by 5 bases; junction bases not matched to a gene: 8. The CDR3 loop spans 15 amino acids. Per the germline V gene, CDR1 is SGHTA and CDR2 is FQGNSA. TCRdb keeps only in-frame clones here, not all; method: immunoSEQ multiplex PCR. The sample contains about 290,000 clones, 89% of which appear only once. This chain joins TRBV7-2 and TRBJ2-7; 7 bases are a match to TRBD2. The sequence was obtained from a middle-aged woman who had recovered from COVID-19. Specimen: peripheral blood. The CDR3 coding sequence is TGTGCCAGCAGCTTAGGGACTAGAAGGTTCGACGAGCAGTACTTC. This codes for CASSLGTRRFDEQYF.